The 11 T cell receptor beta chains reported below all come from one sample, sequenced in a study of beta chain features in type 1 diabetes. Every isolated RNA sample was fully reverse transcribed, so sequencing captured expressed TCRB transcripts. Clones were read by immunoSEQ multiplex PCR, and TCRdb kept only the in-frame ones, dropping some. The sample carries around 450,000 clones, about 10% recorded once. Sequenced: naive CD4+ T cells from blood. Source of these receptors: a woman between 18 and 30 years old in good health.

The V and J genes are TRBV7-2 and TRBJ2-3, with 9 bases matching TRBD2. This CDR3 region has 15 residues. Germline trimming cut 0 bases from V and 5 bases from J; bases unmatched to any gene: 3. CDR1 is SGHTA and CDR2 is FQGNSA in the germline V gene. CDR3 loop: CASSLAGLAKDTQYF. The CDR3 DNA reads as TGTGCCAGCAGCTTAGCGGGACTAGCTAAAGATACGCAGTATTTT.

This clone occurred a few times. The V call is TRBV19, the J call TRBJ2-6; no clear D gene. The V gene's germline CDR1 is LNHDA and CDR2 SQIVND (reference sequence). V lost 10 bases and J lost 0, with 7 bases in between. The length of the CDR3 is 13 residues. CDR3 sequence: CAISNSGANVLTF. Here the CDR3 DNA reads TGTGCCATCTCTAACTCTGGGGCCAACGTCCTGACTTTC.

In DNA form, the CDR3 reads TGTGCCAGTAGTATAGATCACTTAGCGGGCCCTTACGAGCAGTACTTC. Translating gives CASSIDHLAGPYEQYF. This chain connects TRBV19 to TRBJ2-7; TRBD2 aligns across 7 bases. J gave up 4 bases and V 0 bases, and 9 bases lay outside the gene matches. This CDR3 has 16 residues. From germline, CDR1 is LNHDA and CDR2 SQIVND (reference sequence).

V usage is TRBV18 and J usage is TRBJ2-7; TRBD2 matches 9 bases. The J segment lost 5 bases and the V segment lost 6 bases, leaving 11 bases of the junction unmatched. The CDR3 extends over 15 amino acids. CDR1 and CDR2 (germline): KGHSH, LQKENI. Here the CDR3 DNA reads TGTGCCAGCTCCCCCTGGCGGGAGGGCCACGACGAGCAGTACTTC. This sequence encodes CASSPWREGHDEQYF.

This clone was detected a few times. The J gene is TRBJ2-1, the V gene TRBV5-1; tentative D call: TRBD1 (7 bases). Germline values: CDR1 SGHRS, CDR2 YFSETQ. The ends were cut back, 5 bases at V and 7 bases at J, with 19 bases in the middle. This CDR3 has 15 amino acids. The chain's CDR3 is CASRPGEDRTNEQFF. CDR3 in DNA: TGCGCCAGCAGGCCTGGGGAGGACAGGACAAATGAGCAGTTCTTC.

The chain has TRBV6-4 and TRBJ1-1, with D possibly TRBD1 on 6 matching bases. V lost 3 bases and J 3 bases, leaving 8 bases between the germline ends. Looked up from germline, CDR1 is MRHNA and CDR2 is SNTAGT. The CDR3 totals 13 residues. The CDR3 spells CASSEYRDTEAFF. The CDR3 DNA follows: TGTGCCAGCAGTGAGTACAGGGACACTGAAGCTTTCTTT.

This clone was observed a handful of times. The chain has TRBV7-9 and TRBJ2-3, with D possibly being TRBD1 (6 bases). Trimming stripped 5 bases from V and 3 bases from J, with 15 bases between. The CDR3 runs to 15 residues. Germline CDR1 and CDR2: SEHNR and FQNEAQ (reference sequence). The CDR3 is CASSHGTHQTDTQYF. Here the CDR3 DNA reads TGTGCCAGCAGCCATGGGACACACCAGACAGATACGCAGTATTTT.

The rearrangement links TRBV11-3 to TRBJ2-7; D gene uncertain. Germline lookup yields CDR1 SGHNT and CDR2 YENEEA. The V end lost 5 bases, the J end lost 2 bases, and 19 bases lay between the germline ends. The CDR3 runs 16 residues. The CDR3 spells CASSPSRGRKAYEQYF. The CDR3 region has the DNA TGTGCCAGCAGCCCCAGTCGCGGCAGGAAAGCCTACGAGCAGTACTTC.

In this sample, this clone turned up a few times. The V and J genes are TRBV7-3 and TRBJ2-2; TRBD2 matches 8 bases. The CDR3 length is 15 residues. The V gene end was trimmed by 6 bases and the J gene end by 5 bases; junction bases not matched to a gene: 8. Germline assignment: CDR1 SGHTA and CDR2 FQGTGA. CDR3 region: CASRPGLAGTGELFF. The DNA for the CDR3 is TGTGCCAGCAGACCAGGACTAGCCGGAACCGGGGAGCTGTTTTTT.

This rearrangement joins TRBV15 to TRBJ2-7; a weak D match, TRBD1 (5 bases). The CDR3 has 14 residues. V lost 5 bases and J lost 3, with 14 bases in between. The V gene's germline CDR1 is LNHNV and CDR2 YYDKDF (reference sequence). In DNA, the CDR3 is TGTGCCACCAGCCCAATGGGGCAGTTCTACGAGCAGTACTTC. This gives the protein CATSPMGQFYEQYF. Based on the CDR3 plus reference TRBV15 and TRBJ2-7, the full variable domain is DAMVIQNPRYQVTQFGKPVTLSCSQTLNHNVMYWYQQKSSQAPKLLFHYYDKDFNNEADTPDNFQSRRPNTSFCFLDIRSPGLGDTAMYLCATSPMGQFYEQYFGPGTRLTVT.

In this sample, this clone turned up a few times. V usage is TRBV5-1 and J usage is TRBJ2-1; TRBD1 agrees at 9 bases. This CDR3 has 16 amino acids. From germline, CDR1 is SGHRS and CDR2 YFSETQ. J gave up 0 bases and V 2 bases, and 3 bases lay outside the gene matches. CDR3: CASSFSTGGSYNEQFF. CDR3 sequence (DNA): TGCGCCAGCAGCTTCTCGACAGGGGGCTCCTACAATGAGCAGTTCTTC.